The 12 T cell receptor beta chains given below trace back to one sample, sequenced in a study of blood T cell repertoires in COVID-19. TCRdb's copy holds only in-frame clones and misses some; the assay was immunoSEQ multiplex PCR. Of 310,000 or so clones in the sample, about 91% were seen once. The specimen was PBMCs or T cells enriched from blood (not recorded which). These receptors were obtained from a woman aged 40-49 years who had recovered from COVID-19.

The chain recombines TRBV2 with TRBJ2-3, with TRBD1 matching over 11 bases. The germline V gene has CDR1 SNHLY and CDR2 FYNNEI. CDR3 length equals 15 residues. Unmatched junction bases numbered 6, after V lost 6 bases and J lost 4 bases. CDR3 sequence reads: CASRRGQGGADTQYF. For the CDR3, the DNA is TGTGCCAGCAGAAGGGGACAGGGGGGAGCAGATACGCAGTATTTT.

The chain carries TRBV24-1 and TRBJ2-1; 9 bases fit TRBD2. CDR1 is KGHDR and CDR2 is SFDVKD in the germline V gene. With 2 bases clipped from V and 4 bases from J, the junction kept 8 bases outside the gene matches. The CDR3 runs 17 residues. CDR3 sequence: CATSDSRPGLAYNEQFF. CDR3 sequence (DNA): TGTGCCACCAGTGATTCGCGACCGGGACTAGCTTACAATGAGCAGTTCTTC.

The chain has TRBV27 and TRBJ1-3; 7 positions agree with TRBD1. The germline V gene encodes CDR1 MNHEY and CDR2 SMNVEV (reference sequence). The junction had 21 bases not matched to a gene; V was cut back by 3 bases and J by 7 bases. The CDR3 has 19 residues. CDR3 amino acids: CASSLGVTTGSGRANTIYF. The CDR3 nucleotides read TGTGCCAGCAGTTTGGGGGTAACGACAGGGTCAGGGAGAGCGAACACCATATATTTT.

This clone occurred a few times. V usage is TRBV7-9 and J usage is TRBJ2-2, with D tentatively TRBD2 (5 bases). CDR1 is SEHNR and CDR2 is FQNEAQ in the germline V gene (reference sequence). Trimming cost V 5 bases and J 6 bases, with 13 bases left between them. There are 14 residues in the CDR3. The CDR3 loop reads CASSLEGSAGELFF. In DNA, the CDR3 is TGTGCCAGCAGCCTCGAGGGATCCGCCGGGGAGCTGTTTTTT.

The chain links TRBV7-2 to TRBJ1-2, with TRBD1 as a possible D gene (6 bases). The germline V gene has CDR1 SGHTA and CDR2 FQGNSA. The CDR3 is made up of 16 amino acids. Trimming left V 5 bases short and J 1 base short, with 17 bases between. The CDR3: CASSQYGQLGNYGYTF. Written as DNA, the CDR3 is TGTGCCAGCAGCCAGTATGGACAGTTGGGTAACTATGGCTACACCTTC.

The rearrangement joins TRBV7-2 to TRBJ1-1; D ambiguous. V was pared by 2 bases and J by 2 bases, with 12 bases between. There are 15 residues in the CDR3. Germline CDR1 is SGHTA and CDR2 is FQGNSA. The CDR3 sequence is CASSLNAGLNTEAFF. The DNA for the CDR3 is TGTGCCAGCAGCTTAAACGCAGGTCTCAACACTGAAGCTTTCTTT. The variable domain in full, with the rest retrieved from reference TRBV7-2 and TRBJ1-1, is GAGVSQSPSNKVTEKGKDVELRCDPISGHTALYWYRQSLGQGLEFLIYFQGNSAPDKSGLPSDRFSAERTGGSVSTLTIQRTQQEDSAVYLCASSLNAGLNTEAFFGQGTRLTVV.

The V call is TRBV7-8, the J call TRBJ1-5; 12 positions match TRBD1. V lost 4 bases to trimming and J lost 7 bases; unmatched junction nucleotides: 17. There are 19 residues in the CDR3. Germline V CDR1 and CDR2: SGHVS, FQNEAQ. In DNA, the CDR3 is TGTGCCAGCAGCTCAGGTCCCCTTAGGGACAGGGGGCAAGGGCAGCCCCAGCATTTT. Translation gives CASSSGPLRDRGQGQPQHF.

In DNA, the CDR3 is TGTGCCAGTAGTAAATCTTCCTACAATGAGCAGTTCTTC. Encoded protein: CASSKSSYNEQFF. The J gene is TRBJ2-1, the V gene TRBV19; no clear D gene. The CDR3 totals 13 residues. Germline lookup yields CDR1 LNHDA and CDR2 SQIVND (reference sequence). Trimming cost V 4 bases and J 1 base, with 5 bases left between them.

CDR3 in DNA: TGTGCCAGCAACTACAGGGCGAGTGGCAATCAGCCCCAGCATTTT. Amino acids: CASNYRASGNQPQHF. The chain recombines TRBV21-1 with TRBJ1-5; TRBD1 was called by the table and not checked on the DNA. TRBV21-1 is flagged as a pseudogene. The CDR3 contains 15 residues.

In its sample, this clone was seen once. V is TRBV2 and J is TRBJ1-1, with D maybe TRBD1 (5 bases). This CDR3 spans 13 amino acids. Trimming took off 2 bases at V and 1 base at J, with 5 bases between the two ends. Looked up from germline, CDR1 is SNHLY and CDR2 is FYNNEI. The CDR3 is CASSEQGNTEAFF. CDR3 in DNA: TGTGCCAGCAGTGAACAGGGGAACACTGAAGCTTTCTTT.

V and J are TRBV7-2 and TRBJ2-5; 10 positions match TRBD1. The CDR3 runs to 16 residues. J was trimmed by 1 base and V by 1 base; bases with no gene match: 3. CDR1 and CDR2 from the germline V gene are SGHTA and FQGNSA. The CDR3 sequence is CASSLVGTGAQETQYF. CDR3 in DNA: TGTGCCAGCAGCTTAGTTGGGACAGGGGCCCAAGAGACCCAGTACTTC.

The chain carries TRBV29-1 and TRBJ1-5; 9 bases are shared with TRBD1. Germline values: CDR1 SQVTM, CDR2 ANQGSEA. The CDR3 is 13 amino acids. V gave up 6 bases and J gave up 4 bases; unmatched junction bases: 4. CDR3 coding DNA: TGCAGCGTCAGGACAGGGGCTAATCAGCCCCAGCATTTT. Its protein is CSVRTGANQPQHF.